What follows are 4 T cell receptor beta chains derived from one specimen sequenced in a study of T cell responses to AZD1222 COVID-19 vaccine listed by TCRdb under 2021. Reading the label with the study, this specimen's time point is: about 28 days (+/-7) after the second vaccine dose. The method was the immunoSEQ multiplex PCR assay. Sourced from immuneACCESS, this table was stored by TCRdb with only in-frame sequences that have V and J called. A share of the clones is absent; for the studies checked, an unresolved V gene accounts for under half, and the remainder has no known explanation. The sample table contains 90,000 to 150,000 clones; only one count was recorded for approximately 86% of them. Clones ranked in the top ten supply 15% to 20% of the sample. Source: peripheral blood, taken 28 days after the second AZD1222 dose. All receptors derive from an adult who received the AZD1222 COVID-19 vaccine.

The chain has TRBV18 and TRBJ1-2, with D hard to call. The V gene's germline CDR1 is KGHSH and CDR2 LQKENI. The CDR3 consists of 17 residues. V gave up 1 base and J gave up 0 bases, with 15 bases separating them. CDR3 loop: CASSPQPATTANYGYTF. In DNA, the CDR3 is TGTGCCAGCTCACCACAGCCAGCAACCACAGCTAACTATGGCTACACCTTC.

J is TRBJ2-2 and V is TRBV6-5; 8 bases map to TRBD2. This CDR3 has 15 residues. The V and J ends lost 2 bases and 6 bases, in that order; junction bases with no gene match: 5. Germline V gene data show CDR1 as MNHEY and CDR2 as SVGAGI. Here the CDR3 reads CASSYRGGSAGELFF. The CDR3 DNA reads TGTGCCAGCAGTTACCGCGGGGGGTCCGCCGGGGAGCTGTTTTTT.

The chain links TRBV4-1 to TRBJ1-6; weak D call: TRBD1 (5 bases). The V end lost 0 bases, the J end lost 2 bases, and 11 bases lay between the germline ends. CDR3 size: 17 residues. The V gene's germline CDR1 is MGHRA and CDR2 YSYEKL. Here the CDR3 reads CASSQDPGTAYNSPLHF. CDR3 DNA sequence: TGCGCCAGCAGCCAAGATCCAGGGACCGCCTATAATTCACCCCTCCACTTT.

This clone was counted between two and nine times. The chain employs TRBV3-1 (or the pseudogene TRBV3-2) and TRBJ1-5; D remains ambiguous. V lost 0 bases and J lost 6, with 12 bases in between. The CDR3 sequence is 15 residues long. Germline values: CDR1 LGHDT, CDR2 YNNKEL (reference sequence). CDR3 nucleotide sequence: TGTGCCAGCAGCCAAGACAGCACGGCCAGTCAGCCCCAGCATTTT. Encoded protein: CASSQDSTASQPQHF.